This T cell receptor (beta chain) appears in the sequencing data of a study of cytomegalovirus exposure and HLA in healthy donors. The study, taken as a whole, reports: In vitro experiments confirmed that three CMV-associated chains were specific for CMV antigens. Subsequent analysis of the 120 or so validation repertoires found a tendency for first-cohort TCR clusters to co-occur. Among TCR sequences, most were rare, though some public TCRs appeared in many donors. Accounts indicate the classifier identified cytomegalovirus status with strong specificity and sensitivity.

Here immunoSEQ multiplex PCR was the method, and the copy in TCRdb shows in-frame clones only, minus some. The sample consists of 250,000 to 300,000 clones, approximately 83% of them appearing once. This clone has a handful of counts. Its cognate antigen is unknown. Trimming shortened V by 3 bases and J by 7 bases, and 12 bases separated the two germline ends. This CDR3 region has 13 residues. Germline CDR1 and CDR2: MGHRA and YSYEKL. The source material was PBMCs. The chain couples TRBV4-1 to TRBJ1-1, with D unclear. The origin of this receptor is a woman between 18 and 30 years old in good health and CMV-seronegative. CDR3 bases: TGCGCCAGCAGCCAGCCGGGCCGGGATGAAGCTTTCTTT. This gives the protein CASSQPGRDEAFF.